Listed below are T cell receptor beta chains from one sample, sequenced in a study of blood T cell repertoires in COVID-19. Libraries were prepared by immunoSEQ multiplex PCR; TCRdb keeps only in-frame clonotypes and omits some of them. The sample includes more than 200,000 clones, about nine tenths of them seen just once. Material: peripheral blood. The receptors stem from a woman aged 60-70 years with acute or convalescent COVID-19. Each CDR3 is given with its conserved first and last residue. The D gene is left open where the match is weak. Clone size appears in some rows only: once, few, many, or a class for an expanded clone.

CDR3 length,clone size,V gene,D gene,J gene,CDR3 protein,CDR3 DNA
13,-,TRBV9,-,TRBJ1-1,CASSVAGESEAFF,TGTGCCAGCAGCGTAGCAGGGGAGAGTGAAGCTTTCTTT
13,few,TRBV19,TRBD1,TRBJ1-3,CASSTRDRGTIYF,TGTGCCAGTAGTACCCGGGACAGGGGCACCATATATTTT
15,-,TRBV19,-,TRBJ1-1,CASSIAGGGSTEAFF,TGTGCCAGTAGTATAGCCGGGGGAGGGAGCACTGAAGCTTTCTTT
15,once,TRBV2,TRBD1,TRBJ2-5,CASSEDRGGPETQYF,TGTGCCAGCAGTGAGGACAGGGGGGGGCCCGAGACCCAGTACTTC
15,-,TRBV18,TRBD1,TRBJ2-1,CASSPAGQGYNEQFF,TGTGCCAGCTCACCAGCGGGACAGGGCTACAATGAGCAGTTCTTC
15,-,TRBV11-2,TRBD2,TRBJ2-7,CASSFGLAGLYEQYF,TGTGCCAGCAGCTTCGGACTAGCGGGGCTCTACGAGCAGTACTTC
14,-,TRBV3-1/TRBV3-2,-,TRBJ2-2,CASRPTGRSGELFF,TGTGCCAGCAGACCGACTGGAAGATCCGGGGAGCTGTTTTTT
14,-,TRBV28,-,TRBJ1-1,CASSVQLRNTEAFF,TGTGCCAGCAGCGTACAGCTAAGGAACACTGAAGCTTTCTTT
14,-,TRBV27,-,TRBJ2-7,CATLPRGGTYEQYF,TGTGCCACCTTACCCCGAGGGGGAACCTACGAGCAGTACTTC
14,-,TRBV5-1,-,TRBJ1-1,CASSLMLGGTEAFF,TGCGCCAGCAGCCTAATGCTGGGGGGAACTGAAGCTTTCTTT
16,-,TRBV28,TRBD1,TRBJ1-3,CASSLSDRGAGNTIYF,TGTGCCAGCAGTTTGTCCGACAGGGGGGCTGGAAACACCATATATTTT
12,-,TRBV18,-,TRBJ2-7,CASSPNLYEQYF,TGTGCCAGCTCACCAAATCTCTACGAGCAGTACTTC
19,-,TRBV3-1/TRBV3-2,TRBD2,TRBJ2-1,CASSSHSSAGGTSYNEQFF,TGTGCCAGCAGCAGCCATTCTTCGGCGGGGGGAACTTCCTACAATGAGCAGTTCTTC
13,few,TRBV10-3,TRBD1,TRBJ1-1,CAIRGTGGTEAFF,TGTGCCATCAGAGGGACAGGGGGCACTGAAGCTTTCTTT
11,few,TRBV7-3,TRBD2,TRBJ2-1,CASSSGTTLFF,TGTGCCAGCAGCTCCGGGACTACGTTATTCTTC
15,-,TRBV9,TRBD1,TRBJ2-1,CASSVAGQPYNEQFF,TGTGCCAGCAGCGTAGCGGGACAGCCTTACAATGAGCAGTTCTTC
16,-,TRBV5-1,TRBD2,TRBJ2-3,CASSTRLAGNTDTQYF,TGCGCCAGCAGCACGAGACTAGCGGGGAACACAGATACGCAGTATTTT
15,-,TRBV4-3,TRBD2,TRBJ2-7,CASSLGTSGSREQYF,TGCGCCAGCAGCCTCGGGACTAGCGGGAGCAGAGAGCAGTACTTC
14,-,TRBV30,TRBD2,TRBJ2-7,CALWVTSGSYEQYF,TGTGCCTTGTGGGTGACTAGCGGTTCCTACGAGCAGTACTTC
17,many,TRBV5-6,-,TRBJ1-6,CASSVRQTSSYNSPLHF,TGTGCCAGCAGCGTGAGACAGACGAGCTCCTATAATTCACCCCTCCACTTT
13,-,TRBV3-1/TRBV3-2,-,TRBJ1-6,CASRSGDNSPLHF,TGTGCCAGCCGATCAGGGGATAATTCACCCCTCCACTTT
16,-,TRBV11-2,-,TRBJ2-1,CASSPGPQQGYNEQFF,TGTGCCAGCAGCCCAGGGCCCCAGCAGGGCTACAATGAGCAGTTCTTC
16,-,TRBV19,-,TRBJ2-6,CASSGTGRGGANVLTF,TGTGCCAGTAGTGGAACAGGGAGAGGTGGGGCCAACGTCCTGACTTTC
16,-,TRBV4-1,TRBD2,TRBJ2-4,CASSQVPLAERRIQYF,TGCGCCAGCAGCCAAGTTCCACTAGCGGAACGGCGGATTCAGTACTTC
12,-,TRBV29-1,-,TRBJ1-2,CSVEPGFDGYTF,TGCAGCGTTGAACCAGGGTTCGATGGCTACACCTTC
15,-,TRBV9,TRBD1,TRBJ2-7,CASSVRTGPFYEQYF,TGTGCCAGCAGCGTGAGGACAGGGCCCTTCTACGAGCAGTACTTC
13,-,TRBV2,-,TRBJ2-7,CARGRGSSYEQYF,TGTGCCCGTGGACGGGGGAGCTCCTACGAGCAGTACTTC
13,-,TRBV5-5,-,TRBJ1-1,CASSLDINTEAFF,TGTGCCAGCAGCCTTGACATAAACACTGAAGCTTTCTTT
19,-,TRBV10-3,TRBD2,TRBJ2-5,CAISESSATLAGGEETQYF,TGTGCCATCAGTGAGTCGTCAGCAACTCTAGCGGGAGGGGAAGAGACCCAGTACTTC
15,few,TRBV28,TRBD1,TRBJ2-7,CASRLGTGVSYEQYF,TGTGCCAGCAGGTTGGGGACAGGGGTATCCTACGAGCAGTACTTC
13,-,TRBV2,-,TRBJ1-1,CASIRDSYTEAFF,TGTGCCAGCATCCGCGACAGTTACACTGAAGCTTTCTTT